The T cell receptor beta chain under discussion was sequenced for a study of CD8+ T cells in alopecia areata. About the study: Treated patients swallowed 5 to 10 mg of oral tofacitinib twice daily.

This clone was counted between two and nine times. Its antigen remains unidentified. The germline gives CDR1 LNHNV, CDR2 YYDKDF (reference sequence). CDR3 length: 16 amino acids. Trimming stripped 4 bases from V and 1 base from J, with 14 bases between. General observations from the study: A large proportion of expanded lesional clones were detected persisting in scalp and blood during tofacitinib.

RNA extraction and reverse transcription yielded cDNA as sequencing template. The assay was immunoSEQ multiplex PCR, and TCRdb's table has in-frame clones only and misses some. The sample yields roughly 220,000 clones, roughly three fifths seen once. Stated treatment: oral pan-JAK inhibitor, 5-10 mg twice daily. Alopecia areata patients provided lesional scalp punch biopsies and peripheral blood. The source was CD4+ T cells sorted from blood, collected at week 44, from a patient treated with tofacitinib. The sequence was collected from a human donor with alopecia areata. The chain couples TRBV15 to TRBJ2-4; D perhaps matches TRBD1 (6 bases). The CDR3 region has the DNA TGTGCCACCAGCACCGGGCAGGGGATTGCCAAAAACATTCAGTACTTC. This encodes CATSTGQGIAKNIQYF.